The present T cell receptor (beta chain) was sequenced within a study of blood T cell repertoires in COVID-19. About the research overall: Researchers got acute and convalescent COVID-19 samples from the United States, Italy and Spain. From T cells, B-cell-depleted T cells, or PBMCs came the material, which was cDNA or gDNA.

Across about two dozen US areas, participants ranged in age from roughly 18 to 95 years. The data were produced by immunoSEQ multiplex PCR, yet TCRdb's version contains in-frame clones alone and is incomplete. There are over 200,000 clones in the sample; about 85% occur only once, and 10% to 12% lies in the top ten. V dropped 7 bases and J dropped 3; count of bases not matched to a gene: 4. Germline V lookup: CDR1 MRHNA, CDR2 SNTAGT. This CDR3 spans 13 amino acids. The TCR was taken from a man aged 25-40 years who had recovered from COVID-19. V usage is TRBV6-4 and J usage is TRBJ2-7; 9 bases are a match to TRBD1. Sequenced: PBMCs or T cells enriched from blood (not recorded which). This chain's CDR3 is CASTVTGGYEQYF. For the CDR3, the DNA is TGTGCCAGCACCGTGACAGGGGGCTACGAGCAGTACTTC.